This entry lists 24 T cell receptor beta chains sequenced from one sample in a study of blood T cell repertoires in COVID-19. Method: immunoSEQ multiplex PCR; TCRdb's copy keeps in-frame clones and lacks some. This table holds approximately 300,000 clones, around 85% found once. The sample consisted of peripheral blood. The receptors were gathered from a human donor with COVID-19, enrolled during active disease. The donor label of this sample is uncertain.

The rearrangement uses TRBV7-8 and TRBJ1-1, with D maybe TRBD1 (6 bases). There are 14 residues in the CDR3. CDR1 is SGHVS, CDR2 FQNEAQ, per germline. Trimming took 1 base from V and 1 from J, leaving 7 bases between them. The CDR3 is CASSLVGQNTEAFF. The CDR3 DNA follows: TGTGCCAGCAGCTTAGTGGGACAGAACACTGAAGCTTTCTTT. Using reference TRBV7-8 and TRBJ1-1 for the parts outside the CDR3, the full variable domain is GAGVSQSPRYKVAKRGQDVALRCDPISGHVSLFWYQQALGQGPEFLTYFQNEAQLDKSGLPSDRFFAERPEGSVSTLKIQRTQQEDSAVYLCASSLVGQNTEAFFGQGTRLTVV.

The gene calls are TRBV29-1 and TRBJ2-1; 11 nucleotides match TRBD2. The CDR3 length is 14 residues. Per germline, CDR1 SQVTM and CDR2 ANQGSEA. V trimming: 4 bases; J trimming: 3 bases; junction bases outside the gene matches: 2. The CDR3 nucleotides read TGCAGCGTTGCGACTAGCGGGATCTACAATGAGCAGTTCTTC. It translates to CSVATSGIYNEQFF.

V is TRBV28 and J is TRBJ1-1; no firm D call. V lost 4 bases and J lost 6, with 15 bases in between. Germline V CDR1 and CDR2: MDHEN, SYDVKM. This CDR3 region has 14 residues. CDR3 protein: CASSSPGGRPEAFF. The CDR3 DNA follows: TGTGCCAGCAGTTCCCCTGGAGGTCGGCCTGAAGCTTTCTTT.

This clone has a single count. V gene TRBV7-6 combines with J gene TRBJ2-1; possibly TRBD2 for D (6 bases). Trimming removed 1 base from V and 8 bases from J, with 15 bases in between. Germline lookup yields CDR1 SGHVS and CDR2 FNYEAQ. The CDR3 contains 15 residues. CDR3 DNA: TGTGCCAGCAGCTTAGGGCGGGACGGGCTGGATGAGCAGTTCTTC. Amino acid sequence: CASSLGRDGLDEQFF.

The J gene is TRBJ1-1, the V gene TRBV7-9; 7 nucleotides agree with TRBD1. V gave up 3 bases and J gave up 7 bases; unmatched junction bases: 8. From germline, CDR1 is SEHNR and CDR2 FQNEAQ (reference sequence). The length of the CDR3 is 14 residues. The CDR3 DNA reads TGTGCCAGCAGCTTCGGGACAGAGAATAGTGAAGCTTTCTTT. This gives the protein CASSFGTENSEAFF.

This clone was found a few times. V and J are TRBV5-1 and TRBJ1-3; D possibly corresponds to TRBD1 (6 bases). Between the trimmed V and J ends, which lost 5 bases and 0 bases, there was a span of 15 bases. The CDR3 contains 16 residues. From germline, CDR1 is SGHRS and CDR2 YFSETQ. CDR3 residues: CASSPGATSSGNTIYF. The CDR3 DNA reads as TGCGCCAGCAGTCCAGGGGCCACGAGCTCTGGAAACACCATATATTTT.

The gene calls are TRBV3-1 (or the pseudogene TRBV3-2) and TRBJ1-4, with D unclear. The CDR3 is 14 amino acids. CDR1 and CDR2 (germline): LGHDT, YNNKEL (reference sequence). Deletions cut 4 bases from V and 8 bases from J, with 14 bases between. The CDR3 coding sequence is TGTGCCAGCAGCCTTAGGGAGGGCGGAGAAAAACTGTTTTTT. The encoded protein is CASSLREGGEKLFF.

The chain carries TRBV30 and TRBJ1-3; the D is unclear. V was clipped by 5 bases and J by 3 bases, with 14 bases between them. The CDR3 consists of 14 residues. CDR1 is GTSNPN and CDR2 is SVGIG in the germline V gene (reference sequence). DNA for the CDR3: TGTGCCTGGCTTGAGGCGGCCATTGGAAACACCATATATTTT. Protein product: CAWLEAAIGNTIYF.

DNA for the CDR3: TGTGCCAGCAGCTTACGTTCGGGGGGCACCTTAGGTGGCTACACCTTC. Translating gives CASSLRSGGTLGGYTF. The chain recombines TRBV7-3 with TRBJ1-2; the D gene is possibly TRBD1 (6 bases). This CDR3 has 16 residues. Deletions cut 2 bases from V and 7 bases from J, with 20 bases between. CDR1 SGHTA and CDR2 FQGTGA come from the germline V gene.

This clone was seen a handful of times. The chain recombines TRBV6-1 with TRBJ2-7; 8 positions match TRBD1. The CDR3 sequence is 13 residues long. The junction had 5 bases not matched to a gene; V was cut back by 1 base and J by 9 bases. Germline CDR1 is MNHNS and CDR2 is SASEGT. For the CDR3, the DNA is TGTGCCAGCAGTGAAGGAGACAGGGGTGTGCAGTACTTC. Amino acids: CASSEGDRGVQYF.

This clone came up a few times. The V call is TRBV28, the J call TRBJ1-1, with 10 nucleotides matching TRBD1. The CDR3 loop spans 13 amino acids. V trimming: 6 bases; J trimming: 11 bases; junction bases outside the gene matches: 9. Per the germline V gene, CDR1 is MDHEN and CDR2 is SYDVKM. The CDR3 is CASRSTGGASAFF. The DNA for the CDR3 is TGTGCCAGCAGGTCGACAGGGGGCGCGTCCGCTTTCTTT.

The chain employs TRBV6-5 and TRBJ1-1; possibly TRBD1 for D (6 bases). This CDR3 spans 16 amino acids. Per the germline V gene, CDR1 is MNHEY and CDR2 is SVGAGI. V lost 0 bases and J 5 bases, leaving 16 bases between the germline ends. The CDR3 reads CASSYSPGGSGTEAFF. DNA of the CDR3: TGTGCCAGCAGTTACTCGCCGGGGGGCAGTGGGACTGAAGCTTTCTTT.

This CDR3 is CASSRTGGPTGELFF. CDR3 nucleotides: TGTGCCAGCAGCCGTACAGGGGGTCCCACCGGGGAGCTGTTTTTT. The J gene is TRBJ2-2, the V gene TRBV11-2, with 8 bases matching TRBD1. Germline CDR1 SGHAT, CDR2 FQNNGV. The CDR3 length is 15 residues. V was pared by 5 bases and J by 4 bases, with 6 bases of the junction left unmatched. Full variable domain (outside the CDR3, taken from reference TRBV11-2 and TRBJ2-2): EAGVAQSPRYKIIEKRQSVAFWCNPISGHATLYWYQQILGQGPKLLIQFQNNGVVDDSQLPKDRFSAERLKGVDSTLKIQPAKLEDSAVYLCASSRTGGPTGELFFGEGSRLTVL.

For this clone: Compared with germline, one end of the junction differs, possibly owing to a read error. This chain uses TRBV7-7 with TRBJ2-1; a possible D gene is TRBD1 (7 bases). The CDR3 totals 15 residues. The germline V gene encodes CDR1 SSHAT and CDR2 FNYEAQ (reference sequence). CDR3 coding DNA: TGTGCTAGCAGCTTGGGGGGACAGCTATACAATGAGCAGTTCTTC. Protein: CASSLGGQLYNEQFF.

The V gene is TRBV24-1, the J gene TRBJ2-2; 7 nucleotides agree with TRBD1. Germline CDR1 is KGHDR and CDR2 is SFDVKD. With 9 bases clipped from V and 2 bases from J, the junction kept 14 bases outside the gene matches. The CDR3 is 17 amino acids. Here the CDR3 DNA reads TGTGCCACCTCCCCTTGGGGGACAGAAGGAAACACCGGGGAGCTGTTTTTT. Translated, it gives CATSPWGTEGNTGELFF.

The chain employs TRBV7-2 and TRBJ1-3; D remains ambiguous. This CDR3 has 15 amino acids. Trimming pared 3 bases from V and 0 bases from J, leaving 9 bases between. Germline V lookup: CDR1 SGHTA, CDR2 FQGNSA. In DNA, the CDR3 is TGTGCCAGCAGCTTGGGCAGTACCTCTGGAAACACCATATATTTT. This encodes CASSLGSTSGNTIYF.

In DNA form, the CDR3 reads TGTGCCAGCAAGACTAGCGGTAACACCGGGGAGCTGTTTTTT. Protein: CASKTSGNTGELFF. J is TRBJ2-2 and V is TRBV6-4; 9 bases map to TRBD2. V lost 7 bases to trimming and J lost 2 bases; unmatched junction nucleotides: 2. The CDR3 extends over 14 amino acids. Germline assignment: CDR1 MRHNA and CDR2 SNTAGT.

The chain links TRBV30 to TRBJ1-4; 9 nucleotides agree with TRBD1. The CDR3 runs to 17 residues. Germline CDR1 reads GTSNPN; CDR2 reads SVGIG (reference sequence). With V trimmed by 3 bases and J by 1 base, 9 bases remained unmatched. The CDR3 spells CAWSPGQGSQTNEKLFF. The CDR3 DNA sequence: TGTGCCTGGAGCCCGGGACAGGGATCTCAAACTAATGAAAAACTGTTTTTT.

The CDR3 DNA sequence: TGTGCCTGGAGTGTAGCAACTGGAAACACCATATATTTT. It translates to CAWSVATGNTIYF. The rearrangement uses TRBV30 and TRBJ1-3, with unresolved D. The CDR3 length is 13 residues. CDR1 is GTSNPN and CDR2 is SVGIG in the germline V gene (reference sequence). Between the trimmed V and J ends, which lost 0 bases and 2 bases, there was a span of 5 bases.

This clone has a single count. The chain recombines TRBV7-2 with TRBJ2-7, with TRBD2 matching over 9 bases. The CDR3 has 15 amino acids. Germline CDR1 reads SGHTA; CDR2 reads FQGNSA. V shed 1 base, J shed 3 bases, and the junction held 4 bases outside the gene matches. The CDR3 DNA is TGTGCCAGCAGCTTAGAGACTAGCGGTTACTACGAGCAGTACTTC. This gives the protein CASSLETSGYYEQYF.

V is TRBV9 and J is TRBJ1-2; a weak D match, TRBD1 (5 bases). Germline CDR1 reads SGDLS; CDR2 reads YYNGEE. The CDR3 consists of 15 residues. The V end was cut by 2 bases, the J end by 4 bases, with 15 bases between. CDR3 protein: CASSVGRASGYGYTF. The CDR3 DNA reads as TGTGCCAGCAGCGTCGGCAGGGCCAGTGGCTATGGCTACACCTTC. The variable domain in full, completed from reference TRBV9 and TRBJ1-2, reads DSGVTQTPKHLITATGQRVTLRCSPRSGDLSVYWYQQSLDQGLQFLIQYYNGEERAKGNILERFSAQQFPDLHSELNLSSLELGDSALYFCASSVGRASGYGYTFGSGTRLTVV.

This chain uses TRBV29-1 with TRBJ1-2; the D gene is possibly TRBD1 (5 bases). The CDR3 spans 14 residues. The germline V and J ends were trimmed by 1 base and 2 bases, with 11 bases remaining between them. Per germline, CDR1 SQVTM and CDR2 ANQGSEA. The CDR3 nucleotides read TGCAGCGTTGAAGGGGCCAGGGCGAACTATGGCTACACCTTC. Translating it yields CSVEGARANYGYTF.

This chain uses TRBV7-9 with TRBJ2-5; no firm D call. Germline assignment: CDR1 SEHNR and CDR2 FQNEAQ (reference sequence). This CDR3 contains 13 residues. The V end was cut by 3 bases, the J end by 5 bases, with 10 bases between. CDR3 residues: CASSFSGRETQYF. The CDR3 DNA follows: TGTGCCAGCAGCTTCTCGGGTCGCGAGACCCAGTACTTC.

In this sample, this clone turned up a few times. The chain uses TRBV30 and TRBJ1-5; possibly TRBD1 for D (6 bases). The germline V and J ends were trimmed by 2 bases and 7 bases, with 12 bases remaining between them. Germline CDR1 reads GTSNPN; CDR2 reads SVGIG (reference sequence). This CDR3 region has 13 residues. The CDR3 loop is CAWSQGGGQPQHF. CDR3 bases: TGTGCCTGGAGTCAAGGGGGGGGCCAGCCCCAGCATTTT.